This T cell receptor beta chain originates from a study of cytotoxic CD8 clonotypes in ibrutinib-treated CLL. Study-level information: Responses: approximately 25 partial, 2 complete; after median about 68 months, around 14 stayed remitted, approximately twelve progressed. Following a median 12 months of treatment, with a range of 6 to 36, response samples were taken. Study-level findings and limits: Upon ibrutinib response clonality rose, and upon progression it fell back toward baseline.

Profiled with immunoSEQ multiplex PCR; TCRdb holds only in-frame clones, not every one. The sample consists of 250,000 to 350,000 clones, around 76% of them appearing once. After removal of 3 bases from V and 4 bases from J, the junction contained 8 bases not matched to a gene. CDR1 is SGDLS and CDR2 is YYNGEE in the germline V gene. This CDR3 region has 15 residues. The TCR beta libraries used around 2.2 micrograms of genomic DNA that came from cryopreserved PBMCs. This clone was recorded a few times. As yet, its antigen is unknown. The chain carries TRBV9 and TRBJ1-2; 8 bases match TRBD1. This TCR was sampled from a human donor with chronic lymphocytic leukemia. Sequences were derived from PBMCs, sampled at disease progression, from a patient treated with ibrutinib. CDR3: CASSAPGQAFYGYTF. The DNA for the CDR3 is TGTGCCAGCAGCGCACCGGGACAGGCGTTCTATGGCTACACCTTC.